These 18 T cell receptor beta chains were all obtained from the same sample, sequenced in a study of control samples from healthy donors and cancer patients. Clones were read by immunoSEQ multiplex PCR, and TCRdb kept only the in-frame ones, dropping some. Of around 110,000 clones listed, roughly 91% were seen once; the top ten hold less than 3%. The sequenced sample consisted of blood. All receptors come from a woman in her 70s in good health.

The rearrangement links TRBV7-9 to TRBJ2-5, with D possibly being TRBD1 (6 bases). Germline CDR1 reads SEHNR; CDR2 reads FQNEAQ (reference sequence). V was pared by 1 base and J by 5 bases, with 14 bases between. This CDR3 has 15 residues. In nucleotides, the CDR3 is TGTGCCAGCAGCTTAGATACAGGGCACAGGGAGACCCAGTACTTC. This codes for CASSLDTGHRETQYF.

The rearrangement links TRBV7-9 to TRBJ1-1; possible D gene TRBD1, 6 bases. The length of the CDR3 is 13 residues. Germline lookup yields CDR1 SEHNR and CDR2 FQNEAQ (reference sequence). V dropped 2 bases and J dropped 6 bases, with 10 bases sitting between them. The CDR3 loop reads CASSLYRAAEAFF. The DNA for the CDR3 is TGTGCCAGCAGCTTATACAGGGCGGCTGAAGCTTTCTTT.

V is TRBV19 and J is TRBJ1-2; D ambiguous. The CDR3 totals 13 residues. Germline V lookup: CDR1 LNHDA, CDR2 SQIVND (reference sequence). V was cut by 9 bases and J by 0 bases, with 11 bases left in between. The CDR3 nucleotides are TGTGCCAGCCGGGATGAAACTAACTATGGCTACACCTTC. It translates to CASRDETNYGYTF.

This chain uses TRBV4-1 with TRBJ2-1, with D perhaps assigned TRBD1 or TRBD2 (5 bases each). CDR3 length: 15 amino acids. CDR1 is MGHRA, CDR2 YSYEKL, per germline. V was trimmed by 6 bases and J by 10 bases, leaving 22 bases between them. The CDR3 sequence: CASSLSPLRGGEQFF. In DNA, the CDR3 is TGCGCCAGCAGTTTATCCCCTCTTCGGGGCGGGGAGCAGTTCTTC.

The V and J genes are TRBV10-1 and TRBJ2-5, with D maybe TRBD1 (5 bases). Germline V gene lookup returns CDR1 WNHNN and CDR2 SYGVQD (reference sequence). The CDR3 is 12 amino acids. Trimming left V 8 bases short and J 5 bases short, with 12 bases between. In DNA, the CDR3 is TGCGCCAGCGGACAAACCATGGAGACCCAGTACTTC. Translation gives CASGQTMETQYF.

The CDR3 DNA reads as TGTGCCAGCAGCCCTCTACAGGGGTTAGGACCCCAGCATTTT. Its protein is CASSPLQGLGPQHF. V gene TRBV5-6 combines with J gene TRBJ1-5; TRBD1 aligns across 7 bases. Germline V CDR1 and CDR2: SGHDT, YYEEEE. V lost 4 bases and J lost 10; bases outside the gene matches: 11. The CDR3 sequence is 14 residues long.

J is TRBJ2-7 and V is TRBV7-9, with a weak D call TRBD1 (6 bases). Germline V CDR1 and CDR2: SEHNR, FQNEAQ (reference sequence). CDR3 size: 13 residues. V was clipped by 2 bases and J by 5 bases, with 10 bases between them. For the CDR3, the DNA is TGTGCCAGCAGCTTACTACAGGGCCACGAGCAGTACTTC. The encoded protein is CASSLLQGHEQYF.

The gene calls are TRBV3-1 (or the pseudogene TRBV3-2) and TRBJ2-3; tentative D call: TRBD2 (5 bases). There are 16 residues in the CDR3. Germline-derived CDR1 and CDR2 are LGHDT and YNNKEL (reference sequence). Trimming shortened V by 1 base and J by 1 base, and 12 bases separated the two germline ends. CDR3 nucleotide sequence: TGTGCCAGCAGCCAAGTGCGGCTAGCCCGCACAGATACGCAGTATTTT. Translated: CASSQVRLARTDTQYF.

The V gene is TRBV7-2, the J gene TRBJ2-1; no reliable D call. Germline V lookup: CDR1 SGHTA, CDR2 FQGNSA. Trimming shortened V by 2 bases and J by 1 base, and 9 bases separated the two germline ends. The CDR3 has 15 amino acids. CDR3 residues: CASSLWTYSYNEQFF. In DNA, the CDR3 is TGTGCCAGCAGCTTATGGACCTATTCCTACAATGAGCAGTTCTTC. Complete variable domain (other parts from reference TRBV7-2 and TRBJ2-1): GAGVSQSPSNKVTEKGKDVELRCDPISGHTALYWYRQSLGQGLEFLIYFQGNSAPDKSGLPSDRFSAERTGGSVSTLTIQRTQQEDSAVYLCASSLWTYSYNEQFFGPGTRLTVL.

The chain joins TRBV18 to TRBJ2-5; the match to TRBD2 covers 8 bases. The CDR3 runs to 17 residues. The V and J ends lost 3 bases and 4 bases, in that order; junction bases with no gene match: 13. Germline V gene data show CDR1 as KGHSH and CDR2 as LQKENI. Here the CDR3 DNA reads TGTGCCAGCTCACCGAGAGCGGGGGACGGCAGCGGAGAGACCCAGTACTTC. The encoded protein is CASSPRAGDGSGETQYF. Drawing the rest from reference TRBV18 and TRBJ2-5, the complete variable domain is NAGVMQNPRHLVRRRGQEARLRCSPMKGHSHVYWYRQLPEEGLKFMVYLQKENIIDESGMPKERFSAEFPKEGPSILRIQQVVRGDSAAYFCASSPRAGDGSGETQYFGPGTRLLVL.

The chain is built from TRBV2 and TRBJ2-6; D might be TRBD1 or TRBD2, each matching 7 bases. The germline V and J ends were trimmed by 6 bases and 0 bases, with 21 bases remaining between them. The germline gives CDR1 SNHLY, CDR2 FYNNEI. The CDR3 is 19 amino acids. In DNA, the CDR3 is TGTGCCAGCAGCCCCTCGCCAGGGGGGACTATCTCTGGGGCCAACGTCCTGACTTTC. It specifies CASSPSPGGTISGANVLTF.

This clone was seen only a few times. This rearrangement joins TRBV9 to TRBJ2-7; 9 bases map to TRBD2. The V and J ends lost 0 bases and 7 bases, in that order; junction bases with no gene match: 2. CDR1 and CDR2 (germline): SGDLS, YYNGEE. The CDR3 is 13 amino acids. The CDR3 DNA reads as TGTGCCAGCAGCGTAGAAAGCGGGGGGGAGCAGTACTTC. Protein: CASSVESGGEQYF.

V gene TRBV7-2 combines with J gene TRBJ1-5, with D tentatively TRBD1 (5 bases). The length of the CDR3 is 15 residues. The ends were cut back, 1 base at V and 2 bases at J, with 9 bases in the middle. Germline V lookup: CDR1 SGHTA, CDR2 FQGNSA. CDR3 in amino acids: CASSLEGTRNQPQHF. The CDR3 bases are TGTGCCAGCAGCTTAGAGGGGACGCGCAATCAGCCCCAGCATTTT.

The count of this clone is one. The same CDR3 also results from other DNA sequences found in this sample. The rearrangement links TRBV25-1 to TRBJ1-5; 8 bases agree with TRBD1. V trimming: 4 bases; J trimming: 5 bases; junction bases outside the gene matches: 4. The CDR3 sequence is 14 residues long. Germline CDR1 is MGHDK and CDR2 is SYGVNS. The CDR3 DNA reads TGTGCCAGCAGTGGGCAGGGGGCTGATCAGCCCCAGCATTTT. This sequence encodes CASSGQGADQPQHF. Drawing the rest from reference TRBV25-1 and TRBJ1-5, the complete variable domain is EADIYQTPRYLVIGTGKKITLECSQTMGHDKMYWYQQDPGMELHLIHYSYGVNSTEKGDLSSESTVSRIRTEHFPLTLESARPSHTSQYLCASSGQGADQPQHFGDGTRLSIL.

The chain carries TRBV28 and TRBJ2-7; 8 nucleotides agree with TRBD2. This CDR3 region has 15 residues. Germline V lookup: CDR1 MDHEN, CDR2 SYDVKM. Trimming at V came to 5 bases and at J to 4 bases, leaving 10 bases not matched to a gene. The CDR3: CASSAPTTSEYEQYF. CDR3 nucleotide sequence: TGTGCCAGCAGTGCCCCTACGACTAGCGAGTACGAGCAGTACTTC.

This chain connects TRBV9 to TRBJ2-2; D gene ambiguous. V shed 4 bases and J shed 0 bases, with 10 bases lying between them. This CDR3 region has 15 residues. The germline V gene encodes CDR1 SGDLS and CDR2 YYNGEE. CDR3 DNA: TGTGCCAGCAGCCCAGGACCTGCGAACACCGGGGAGCTGTTTTTT. It is translated as CASSPGPANTGELFF.

The rearrangement links TRBV6-5 to TRBJ1-3; D call uncertain. Germline CDR1 MNHEY, CDR2 SVGAGI. With 2 bases removed from V and 0 bases from J, the gap between germline ends came to 11 bases. The CDR3 sequence is 16 residues long. CDR3 sequence: CASSYIQPNSGNTIYF. The DNA of the CDR3 is TGTGCCAGCAGTTACATTCAGCCGAACTCTGGAAACACCATATATTTT.

The V and J genes are TRBV6-4 and TRBJ2-2; D uncertain. Germline V gene sequence: CDR1 MRHNA, CDR2 SNTAGT. The ends were cut back, 5 bases at V and 5 bases at J, with 18 bases in the middle. The length of the CDR3 is 16 residues. Written as DNA, the CDR3 is TGTGCCAGCAGTCCCAGGACGAGTAGTTATACCGGGGAGCTGTTTTTT. Translated: CASSPRTSSYTGELFF.